This T cell receptor (beta chain) was sequenced for a study of blood T cell repertoires in COVID-19. The overall study: Sources were T cells, B-cell-depleted T cells, or PBMCs; the material itself was cDNA or gDNA.

This clone was seen a handful of times. V lost 2 bases to trimming and J lost 4 bases; unmatched junction nucleotides: 11. CDR3 length: 18 amino acids. Germline V lookup: CDR1 LGHNA, CDR2 YNFKEQ. Authors' data handling: The authors estimated nucleated cell counts from reference gene primer amplification. Sequencing was performed with immunoSEQ multiplex PCR; in TCRdb, only in-frame clones are kept and a portion is missing. The V and J calls and clone size are taken from that table; D and trimming were inferred from the DNA. The repertoire includes 35,000 to 45,000 clones, around 80% of them detected once, and about 14% sits in the top ten.

The gene calls are TRBV4-2 and TRBJ2-2; TRBD1 agrees at 9 bases. The clonotype originates from a human donor in a cohort sampled during active COVID-19. The sequencing sample was made of peripheral blood. The CDR3 bases are TGTGCCAGCAGCCAAAAAAACAGGGGGCAATATGGCACCGGGGAGCTGTTTTTT. It yields the protein CASSQKNRGQYGTGELFF.